This T cell receptor (beta chain) was identified during a study of T cell responses to AZD1222 COVID-19 vaccine. Study-wide results and caveats: Across the whole spike, CD4 TCRs peaked at regions 160-218 and 743-854. The study reported that nearly half of spike-specific TCRs target unmutated variant regions. The number of AZD1222 recipients seropositive at baseline was only five to seven.

Comment on this clone: Antigen: not known.

Measured with immunoSEQ multiplex PCR; TCRdb has only the in-frame clones, and not every one. Of under 150,000 clones in the sample, approximately 85% are singletons; the top ten hold around 3.9%. Trimming shortened V by 3 bases and J by 5 bases, and 16 bases separated the two germline ends. The CDR3 spans 14 residues. CDR1 is SQVTM, CDR2 ANQGSEA, per germline. The V call is TRBV29-1, the J call TRBJ2-5; TRBD1 is a possible D gene (6 bases). The material sequenced was peripheral blood, taken on day 0 of MenACWY control vaccination. This TCR came from an adult in good health. CDR3 in amino acids: CSVDSSQGRETQYF. The CDR3 DNA follows: TGCAGCGTTGATTCGTCACAGGGCAGGGAGACCCAGTACTTC.